This T cell receptor (beta chain) was sequenced during a study of blood T cells in healthy people across ages. Study details: In model experiments, template switching was able to capture about one barcoded beta molecule for every two T cells that were present.

CDR3 size: 12 residues. Trimming stripped 3 bases from V and 5 bases from J, with 6 bases between. Germline lookup yields CDR1 SGHAT and CDR2 FQNNGV. This clonotype occurred many times. The second PCR ran roughly 6 to 11 cycles with a sample-barcoded 5' primer and J-beta primers. TCRdb re-derived calls from the 5' RACE reads in MiXCR, one entry per CDR3 protein. The sample records about a million distinct CDR3 sequences, approximately 49% being singletons. This rearrangement joins TRBV11-2 to TRBJ2-3; no reliable D call. This TCR came from a man under 40 in good health. Input material: blood. The CDR3 reads CASSFRGDTQYF. The CDR3 DNA follows: TGTGCCAGCAGCTTTCGTGGAGATACGCAGTATTTT.